This is a list of T cell receptor beta chains from one sample in a study of T-cell reconstitution after alpha-beta-depleted transplantation in children. TCRdb recomputed calls from the PCR reads with MiXCR, one row per CDR3 protein. The table has 250,000 to 400,000 distinct CDR3 sequences, around 25% seen once. This material consisted of PBMCs, mostly from graft donor cells, taken 180 days after TCRalphabeta/CD19-depleted stem cell transplant. The receptors here all came from a male patient aged 5 to 17 who had a stem cell transplant for acute lymphoblastic leukemia, so the T cells may come from the graft donor. Each CDR3 is given with its conserved first and last residue. Fields, in order: V gene, J gene, clone size, D gene, CDR3 DNA, CDR3 protein. D genes are given only for firm matches. Clone size, where shown, is once, few, many, or a class for clones that have expanded.

TRBV20-1	TRBJ1-1	few	.	TGCAGTGCTAGAGATCTGGTCAGCCGGGAAGCTTTCTTT	CSARDLVSREAFF
TRBV12-3/TRBV12-4	TRBJ2-1	.	TRBD2	TGTGCCAGCACCCGAGCGGGAGAAGGTGAGCAGTTCTTC	CASTRAGEGEQFF
TRBV4-2	TRBJ2-1	few	TRBD1	TGTGCCAGCAGCCCTACACCGGGACAGGGGGCGAATGAGCAGTTCTTC	CASSPTPGQGANEQFF
TRBV5-1	TRBJ2-3	few	TRBD2	TGCGCCAGCAGGCTAGCGGGAGAAGATACGCAGTATTTT	CASRLAGEDTQYF
TRBV11-1	TRBJ2-7	few	.	TGTGCCAGCAGCTTAGAGCAGGGCTACGAGCAGTACTTC	CASSLEQGYEQYF
TRBV24-1	TRBJ2-7	.	.	TGTGCCACCAGTGATTTGCTGGCACGGCGGGAGCAGTACTTC	CATSDLLARREQYF
TRBV11-1	TRBJ2-7	few	TRBD2	TGTGCCAGCAGCTTAGAAGCCCCCGCGACTAGCGGGAGCTCCTACGAGCAGTACTTC	CASSLEAPATSGSSYEQYF
TRBV2	TRBJ2-3	few	TRBD2	TGTGCCAGCAGTCCTCTAGCGGTCCGCACAGATACGCAGTATTTT	CASSPLAVRTDTQYF
TRBV7-6	TRBJ2-7	.	TRBD2	TGTGCCAGCAGCTTGGGACTAGCGGGAGGTGGTTCCTACGAGCAGTACTTC	CASSLGLAGGGSYEQYF
TRBV7-2	TRBJ2-3	few	TRBD2	TGTGCCAGCAGCGGGGGACTATCGGATCAAGGGTATACGCAGTATTTT	CASSGGLSDQGYTQYF
TRBV3-1	TRBJ2-5	.	TRBD2	TGTGCCAGCAGCCAAGGGTTCCTAGCGGACCAAGAGACCCAGTACTTC	CASSQGFLADQETQYF
TRBV5-1	TRBJ2-5	.	.	TGCGGCAGCAGCTTGGAAGGACAGCCCCAAGAGACCCAGTACTTC	CGSSLEGQPQETQYF
TRBV20-1	TRBJ2-5	few	.	TGCAGTGCTAGCGGGCGTAGGTTTGCGTCCAGGGGAGAACTTGGAGACTTC	CSASGRRFASRGELGDF
TRBV20-1	TRBJ2-7	.	.	TGCAGTGCTTCCTCCACGCGCGGTCTTTCCTACGAGCAGTACTTC	CSASSTRGLSYEQYF
TRBV19	TRBJ2-6	.	.	TGTGCCATCCGTTCAGGCGGGACTGGGGCCAACGTCCTGACTTTC	CAIRSGGTGANVLTF
TRBV6-1	TRBJ2-3	.	TRBD2	TGTGCCAGCAGTCCCCTCCTCCTAGCGGGACTAACAGATACGCAGTATTTT	CASSPLLLAGLTDTQYF
TRBV5-1	TRBJ2-1	few	.	TGCGCCAGCAGCTTTGTAACCGAGGGACTTCGGCACGGCAATGAGCAGTTCTTC	CASSFVTEGLRHGNEQFF
TRBV7-2	TRBJ2-7	few	TRBD2	TGTGCCAGCAGCTTAATCTCGGGAGGGTACGAGCAGTACTTC	CASSLISGGYEQYF
TRBV10-3	TRBJ2-7	few	.	TGTGCCATCAGTGAGTCCCGCGCGCCTTTCTACGAGCAGTACTTC	CAISESRAPFYEQYF
TRBV5-1	TRBJ1-4	.	.	TGCGCCAGCAGCTCCTCGGGGGCCCCAAGGGAAAAACTGTTTTTT	CASSSSGAPREKLFF
TRBV12-3/TRBV12-4	TRBJ2-3	few	TRBD2	TGTGCCAGCAGCTCCCGACTAGCGGGAGGGGACACAGATACGCAGTATTTT	CASSSRLAGGDTDTQYF
TRBV29-1	TRBJ2-1	.	.	TGCAGCGTTGAAGGGGACACCTACTACAATGAGCAGTTCTTC	CSVEGDTYYNEQFF
TRBV7-9	TRBJ2-7	.	.	TGTGCCAGCTTAGACCGACGGCCCGAATCTCTACTCTACGAGCAGTACTTC	CASLDRRPESLLYEQYF
TRBV5-1	TRBJ2-2	few	TRBD1	TGCGCCAGCACAAAACAGGGGGCTAACACCGGGGAGCTGTTTTTT	CASTKQGANTGELFF
TRBV5-5	TRBJ2-7	.	.	TGTGCCAGCAGCTTCGGTTACAGGAGACTCAACGAGCAGTACTTC	CASSFGYRRLNEQYF
TRBV7-8	TRBJ2-5	.	TRBD1	TGTGCCAGCAGCCCCCAGGACAGGGGACTGGAGACCCAGTACTTC	CASSPQDRGLETQYF
TRBV29-1	TRBJ2-3	.	TRBD2	TGCAGCGCCCTCCGACTAGCTCGGGATACGCAGTATTTT	CSALRLARDTQYF
TRBV6-1	TRBJ1-3	.	TRBD1	TGTGCCAGCAGGGATTCGACAGGGGGCGCAGGAAACACCATATATTTT	CASRDSTGGAGNTIYF
TRBV10-3	TRBJ2-7	.	.	TGTGCCATCAGTGACCCTCGGCCCTTGGGGGGCGAGCAGTACTTC	CAISDPRPLGGEQYF
TRBV7-2	TRBJ2-5	few	.	TGTGCCAGCAGCTTTATGGTAAACCTTCGAGAGACCCAGTACTTC	CASSFMVNLRETQYF
TRBV20-1	TRBJ2-1	.	TRBD1	TGCAGTGCTAGAGATCCAGGGACAGGGGGCTCTCGCTACAATGAGCAGTTCTTC	CSARDPGTGGSRYNEQFF
TRBV7-2	TRBJ2-7	few	.	TGTGCCAGCAGCTTATACACCTTTGGCGAGCAGTACTTC	CASSLYTFGEQYF
TRBV6-1	TRBJ2-7	.	.	TGTGCCAGCAGCCTCGCGTGGGCTGGGGCACACTACGAGCAGTACTTC	CASSLAWAGAHYEQYF
TRBV12-3/TRBV12-4	TRBJ2-1	many	.	TGTGCCAGCAGTTTGGAGGGCTACTCATCCTACAATGAGCAGTTCTTC	CASSLEGYSSYNEQFF
TRBV10-3	TRBJ2-5	.	TRBD1	TGTGCCATCAAGGGACAGGAGGGGGAGACCCAGTACTTC	CAIKGQEGETQYF
TRBV12-3/TRBV12-4	TRBJ1-2	few	.	TGTGCCAGCAGTCCACGGATAGTAAAGGTTAACTATGGCTACACCTTC	CASSPRIVKVNYGYTF
TRBV7-9	TRBJ1-2	few	.	TGTGCCAGCAGCTCCGTCTTTAACTATGGCTACACCTTC	CASSSVFNYGYTF
TRBV23-1	TRBJ2-1	.	TRBD1	TGCGCCAGCAGTCAACGGGACAGGGGACAGTTCTTC	CASSQRDRGQFF